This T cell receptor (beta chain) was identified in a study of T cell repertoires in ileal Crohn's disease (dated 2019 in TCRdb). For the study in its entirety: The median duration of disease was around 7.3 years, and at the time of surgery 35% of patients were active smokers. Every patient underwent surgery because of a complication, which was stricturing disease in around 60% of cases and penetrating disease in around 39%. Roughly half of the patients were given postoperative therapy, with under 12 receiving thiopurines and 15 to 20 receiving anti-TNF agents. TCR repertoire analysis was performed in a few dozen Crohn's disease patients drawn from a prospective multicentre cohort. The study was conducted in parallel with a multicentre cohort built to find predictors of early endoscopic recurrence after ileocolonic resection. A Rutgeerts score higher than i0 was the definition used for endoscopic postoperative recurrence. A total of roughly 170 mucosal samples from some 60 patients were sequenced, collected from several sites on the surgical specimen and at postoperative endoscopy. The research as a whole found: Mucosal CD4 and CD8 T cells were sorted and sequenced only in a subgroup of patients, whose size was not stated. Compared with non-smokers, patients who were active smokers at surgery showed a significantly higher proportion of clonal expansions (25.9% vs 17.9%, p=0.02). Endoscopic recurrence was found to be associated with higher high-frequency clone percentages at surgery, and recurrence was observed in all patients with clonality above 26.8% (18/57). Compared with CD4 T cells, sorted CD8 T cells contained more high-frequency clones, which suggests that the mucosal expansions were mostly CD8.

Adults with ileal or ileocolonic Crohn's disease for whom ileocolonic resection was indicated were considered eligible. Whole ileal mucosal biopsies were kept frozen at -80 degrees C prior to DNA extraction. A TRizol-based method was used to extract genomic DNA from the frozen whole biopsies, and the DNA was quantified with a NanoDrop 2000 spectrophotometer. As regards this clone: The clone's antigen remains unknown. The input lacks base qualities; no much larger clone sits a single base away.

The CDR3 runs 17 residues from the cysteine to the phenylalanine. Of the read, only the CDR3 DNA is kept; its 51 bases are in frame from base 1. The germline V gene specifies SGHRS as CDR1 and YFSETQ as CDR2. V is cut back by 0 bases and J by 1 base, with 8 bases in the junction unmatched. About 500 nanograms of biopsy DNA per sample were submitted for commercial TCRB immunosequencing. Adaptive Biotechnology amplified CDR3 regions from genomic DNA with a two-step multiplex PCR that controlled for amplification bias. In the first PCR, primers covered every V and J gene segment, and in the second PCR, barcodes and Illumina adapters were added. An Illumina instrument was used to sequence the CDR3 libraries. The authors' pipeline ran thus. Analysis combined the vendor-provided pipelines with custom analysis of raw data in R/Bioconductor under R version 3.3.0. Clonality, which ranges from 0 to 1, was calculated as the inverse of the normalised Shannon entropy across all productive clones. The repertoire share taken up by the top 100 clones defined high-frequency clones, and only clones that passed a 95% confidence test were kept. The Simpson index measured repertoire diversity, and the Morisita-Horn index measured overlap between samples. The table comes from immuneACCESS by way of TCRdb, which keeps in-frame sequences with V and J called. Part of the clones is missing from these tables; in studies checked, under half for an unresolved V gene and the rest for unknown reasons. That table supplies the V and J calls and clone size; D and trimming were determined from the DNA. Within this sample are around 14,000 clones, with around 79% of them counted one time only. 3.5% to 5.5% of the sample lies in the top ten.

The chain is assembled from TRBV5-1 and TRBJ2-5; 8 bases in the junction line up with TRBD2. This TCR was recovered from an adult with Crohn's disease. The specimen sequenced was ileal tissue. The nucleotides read TGCGCCAGCAGCTTGGAGGGGGTAGCGGGGTTCCAAGAGACCCAGTACTTC. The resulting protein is CASSLEGVAGFQETQYF.